The next 4 T cell receptor beta chains were all read from a single sample in a study of T cell responses to AZD1222 COVID-19 vaccine. Generated by immunoSEQ multiplex PCR, the TCRdb table keeps only in-frame clones and is missing some. The profile shows some 65,000 clones, 70% to 80% of them singletons. The sample consisted of peripheral blood, taken on day 0 of MenACWY control vaccination. Receptors originate from an adult in good health.

This chain connects TRBV7-9 to TRBJ1-2, with D uncertain. Germline CDR1 is SEHNR and CDR2 is FQNEAQ (reference sequence). The CDR3 sequence is 16 residues long. V shed 5 bases and J shed 0 bases, with 16 bases lying between them. The CDR3 sequence is CASSLDPRAANYGYTF. The CDR3 nucleotides read TGTGCCAGCAGCCTAGACCCACGTGCCGCTAACTATGGCTACACCTTC.

This clone came up once. The chain recombines TRBV13 with TRBJ1-2; D call uncertain. The CDR3 is made up of 14 amino acids. Germline assignment: CDR1 PRHDT and CDR2 FYEKMQ (reference sequence). The V end was cut by 0 bases, the J end by 4 bases, with 9 bases between. CDR3 amino acids: CASSLGFSPYGYTF. The DNA for the CDR3 is TGTGCCAGCAGCTTAGGTTTCAGCCCCTATGGCTACACCTTC. Full variable domain (outside the CDR3, taken from reference TRBV13 and TRBJ1-2): AAGVIQSPRHLIKEKRETATLKCYPIPRHDTVYWYQQGPGQDPQFLISFYEKMQSDKGSIPDRFSAQQFSDYHSELNMSSLELGDSALYFCASSLGFSPYGYTFGSGTRLTVV.

This clone has a handful of counts. The chain carries TRBV18 and TRBJ1-2, with no clear D. V gave up 2 bases and J gave up 6 bases, with 7 bases separating them. Germline CDR1 and CDR2: KGHSH and LQKENI. CDR3 size: 12 residues. This CDR3 reads CASSPGNHGYTF. As DNA, the CDR3 is TGTGCCAGCTCACCAGGGAACCATGGCTACACCTTC.

In this sample, this clone is medium-sized. This chain joins TRBV7-2 and TRBJ1-2; 11 nucleotides align to TRBD1. V was pared by 5 bases and J by 2 bases, with 7 bases of the junction left unmatched. The CDR3 has 16 amino acids. CDR1 is SGHTA and CDR2 is FQGNSA in the germline V gene. This CDR3 is CASSTRTGGANYGYTF. The CDR3 nucleotides read TGTGCCAGCAGCACCCGGACAGGGGGCGCCAACTATGGCTACACCTTC.